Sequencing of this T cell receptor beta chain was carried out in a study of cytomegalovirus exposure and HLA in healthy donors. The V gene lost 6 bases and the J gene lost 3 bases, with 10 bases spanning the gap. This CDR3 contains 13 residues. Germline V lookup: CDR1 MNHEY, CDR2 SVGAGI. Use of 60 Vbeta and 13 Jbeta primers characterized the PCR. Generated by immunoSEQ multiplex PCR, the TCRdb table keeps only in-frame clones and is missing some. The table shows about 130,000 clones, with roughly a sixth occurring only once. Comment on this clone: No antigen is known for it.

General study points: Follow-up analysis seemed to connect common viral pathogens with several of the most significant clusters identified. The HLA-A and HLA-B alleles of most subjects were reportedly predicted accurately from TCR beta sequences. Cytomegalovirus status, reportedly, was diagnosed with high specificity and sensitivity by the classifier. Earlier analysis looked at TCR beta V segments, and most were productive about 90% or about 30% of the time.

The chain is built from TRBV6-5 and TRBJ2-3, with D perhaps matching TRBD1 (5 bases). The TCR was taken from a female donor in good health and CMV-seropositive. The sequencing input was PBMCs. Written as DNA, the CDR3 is TGTGCCAGCAGGGGGCCGGGTACAGATACGCAGTATTTT. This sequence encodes CASRGPGTDTQYF.